One and the same sample provided the 17 T cell receptor beta chains below, sequenced in a study of STAT5B mutations in CD4+ large granular lymphocyte leukemia. Produced via immunoSEQ multiplex PCR; TCRdb's table is partial and in-frame only. The sample lists around 24,000 clones; 72% were seen once. The sequenced material came from CD4+ T cells from blood buffy coats. These receptors all come from a human donor in good health.

This clone was seen only a few times. The chain has TRBV19 and TRBJ2-2, with a weak D call TRBD1 (6 bases). Trimming cost V 3 bases and J 1 base, with 12 bases left between them. Germline loops: CDR1 LNHDA, CDR2 SQIVND (reference sequence). The CDR3 spans 16 residues. The CDR3 DNA reads as TGTGCCAGTAGTATTCGAGGCAGGGGGAACACCGGGGAGCTGTTTTTT. Translated, it gives CASSIRGRGNTGELFF.

The chain carries TRBV18 and TRBJ1-4, with a weak D call TRBD1 (5 bases). This CDR3 is 13 amino acids long. Germline CDR1 KGHSH, CDR2 LQKENI. V shed 7 bases and J shed 2 bases, with 8 bases lying between them. The CDR3 nucleotides are TGTGCCAGCTGTCGGGACACTAATGAAAAACTGTTTTTT. Its translation: CASCRDTNEKLFF.

The genes are TRBV6-1 and TRBJ1-1, with TRBD1 identical over 10 bases. Unmatched junction bases numbered 1, after V lost 3 bases and J lost 3 bases. Germline CDR1 is MNHNS and CDR2 is SASEGT. CDR3 length: 14 amino acids. In nucleotides, the CDR3 is TGTGCCAGCAGTGAGGACAGGGGGGACACTGAAGCTTTCTTT. As protein: CASSEDRGDTEAFF.

Only a few counts were recorded for this clone. J is TRBJ1-2 and V is TRBV6-1, with TRBD1 as a possible D gene (6 bases). V was trimmed by 5 bases and J by 7 bases, leaving 17 bases between them. The CDR3 has 14 amino acids. Germline assignment: CDR1 MNHNS and CDR2 SASEGT. The CDR3 DNA is TGTGCCAGCAGTTCAGGGGTGGGTCAAAGTGGCTACACCTTC. Its translation is CASSSGVGQSGYTF.

This chain links TRBV28 with TRBJ1-3; perhaps TRBD1 as D (6 bases). The CDR3 extends over 15 amino acids. Per germline, CDR1 MDHEN and CDR2 SYDVKM. V was clipped by 2 bases and J by 2 bases, with 10 bases between them. In DNA form, the CDR3 reads TGTGCCAGCAGTTTACCACAGGGAGCTGGAAACACCATATATTTT. Amino acid sequence: CASSLPQGAGNTIYF.

V is TRBV28 and J is TRBJ2-1; unclear D gene. Trimming shortened V by 6 bases and J by 0 bases, and 12 bases separated the two germline ends. CDR1 is MDHEN and CDR2 is SYDVKM in the germline V gene. The CDR3 consists of 15 residues. The CDR3 reads CASRHGTNSYNEQFF. For the CDR3, the DNA is TGTGCCAGCAGACACGGCACGAACTCCTACAATGAGCAGTTCTTC.

V is TRBV5-4 and J is TRBJ1-2; D is uncertain. CDR1 is SGHNT, CDR2 YYREEE, per germline (reference sequence). This CDR3 has 13 residues. V dropped 2 bases and J dropped 6 bases, with 11 bases sitting between them. This chain's CDR3 is CASSFSGEDGYTF. The CDR3 DNA reads TGTGCCAGCAGCTTTTCTGGGGAGGATGGCTACACCTTC. Looking up the rest from reference TRBV5-4 and TRBJ1-2 gives the full variable domain: ETGVTQSPTHLIKTRGQQVTLRCSSQSGHNTVSWYQQALGQGPQFIFQYYREEENGRGNFPPRFSGLQFPNYSSELNVNALELDDSALYLCASSFSGEDGYTFGSGTRLTVV.

This chain connects TRBV28 to TRBJ1-4; TRBD1 is a possible D gene (5 bases). V was pared by 7 bases and J by 4 bases, with 22 bases between. Germline V gene lookup returns CDR1 MDHEN and CDR2 SYDVKM. This CDR3 contains 17 residues. The DNA for the CDR3 is TGTGCCAGCAAGCGGGACTCGACATCGTTTGGTAATGAAAAACTGTTTTTT. Translating it yields CASKRDSTSFGNEKLFF.

This clone was recorded once. The chain employs TRBV19 and TRBJ1-2, with D perhaps TRBD1 (6 bases). The CDR3 spans 12 residues. V shed 4 bases and J shed 3 bases, with 6 bases lying between them. Germline CDR1 reads LNHDA; CDR2 reads SQIVND (reference sequence). CDR3 protein: CASSTGDYGYTF. CDR3 DNA: TGTGCCAGTAGTACAGGGGACTATGGCTACACCTTC. The full variable domain, in which reference TRBV19 and TRBJ1-2 provide the parts outside the CDR3, is DGGITQSPKYLFRKEGQNVTLSCEQNLNHDAMYWYRQDPGQGLRLIYYSQIVNDFQKGDIAEGYSVSREKKESFPLTVTSAQKNPTAFYLCASSTGDYGYTFGSGTRLTVV.

The rearrangement uses TRBV4-3 and TRBJ1-2, with 9 bases identical to TRBD1. The CDR3 sequence is 14 residues long. CDR1 LGHNA and CDR2 YSLEER come from the germline V gene. J gave up 8 bases and V 0 bases, and 4 bases lay outside the gene matches. In DNA, the CDR3 is TGCGCCAGCAGCCAAGAGACAGGGGGAAACGGCTACACCTTC. Residues: CASSQETGGNGYTF.

The genes are TRBV5-1 and TRBJ2-2, with 9 nucleotides matching TRBD2. CDR3 length equals 16 residues. Germline CDR1 reads SGHRS; CDR2 reads YFSETQ. With V trimmed by 0 bases and J by 1 base, 1 base remained unmatched. The DNA of the CDR3 is TGCGCCAGCAGCTTGGGACTAGCGGAGAACACCGGGGAGCTGTTTTTT. Encoded protein: CASSLGLAENTGELFF.

The chain employs TRBV18 and TRBJ2-5; D is undetermined. Germline-derived CDR1 and CDR2 are KGHSH and LQKENI. The CDR3 totals 14 residues. Trimming removed 3 bases from V and 2 bases from J, with 10 bases in between. CDR3 sequence reads: CASSPPRQQETQYF. The CDR3 DNA reads as TGTGCCAGCTCACCCCCCCGGCAGCAAGAGACCCAGTACTTC.

This clone was observed a handful of times. The V call is TRBV9, the J call TRBJ2-7; tentative D call: TRBD1 (6 bases). Per the germline V gene, CDR1 is SGDLS and CDR2 is YYNGEE. The CDR3 loop spans 13 amino acids. Trimming shortened V by 4 bases and J by 4 bases, and 12 bases separated the two germline ends. In DNA, the CDR3 is TGTGCCAGCAGCCCCCAAGGGGGATACGAGCAGTACTTC. Translation gives CASSPQGGYEQYF.

The chain couples TRBV25-1 to TRBJ1-1; 8 bases are a match to TRBD1. CDR1 is MGHDK and CDR2 is SYGVNS in the germline V gene. The CDR3 totals 13 residues. The V gene end was trimmed by 5 bases and the J gene end by 5 bases; junction bases not matched to a gene: 4. The CDR3 nucleotides read TGTGCCAGCAGTACAGGGGGAAAAACTGAAGCTTTCTTT. Translated: CASSTGGKTEAFF.

The chain carries TRBV7-2 and TRBJ1-6; 9 bases map to TRBD1. V lost 5 bases to trimming and J lost 4 bases; unmatched junction nucleotides: 0. The CDR3 has 14 residues. Germline V gene lookup returns CDR1 SGHTA and CDR2 FQGNSA. In DNA, the CDR3 is TGTGCCAGCAGCGGGACAGGGTATAATTCACCCCTCCACTTT. It codes for CASSGTGYNSPLHF.

V usage is TRBV18 and J usage is TRBJ2-7, with D tentatively TRBD2 (6 bases). Trimming removed 2 bases at V and 4 bases at J, with 9 bases between. The V gene's germline CDR1 is KGHSH and CDR2 LQKENI. CDR3 length equals 13 residues. In DNA, the CDR3 is TGTGCCAGCTCACCAACGCGGGAATACGAGCAGTACTTC. Protein sequence: CASSPTREYEQYF.

This CDR3 reads CASSSLGGGLNTEAFF. The CDR3 coding sequence is TGTGCCAGCAGCTCCCTAGGAGGGGGGCTGAACACTGAAGCTTTCTTT. The V call is TRBV7-2, the J call TRBJ1-1; weak D call: TRBD1 (6 bases). Trimming took off 4 bases at V and 0 bases at J, with 15 bases between the two ends. CDR1 SGHTA and CDR2 FQGNSA come from the germline V gene. CDR3 size: 16 residues.